A single TCR beta chain is shown here with its context. Authors' data handling: Amplification with reference gene primers provided the estimates of nucleated cell counts. TCRdb keeps only in-frame clones here, not all; method: immunoSEQ multiplex PCR. V and J calls and clone size are as listed in that table; D and trimming were resolved from the DNA. This table holds around 150,000 clones, roughly 81% found once. The entry originates in a study of blood T cell repertoires in COVID-19. Study as a whole: The origin of the acute and convalescent COVID-19 samples was the United States, Italy and Spain. PBMCs, B-cell-depleted T cells, or T cells were the source of the cDNA or gDNA that made up the material.

The length of the CDR3 is 15 residues. V was clipped by 3 bases and J by 9 bases; unmatched bases: 8. The germline V gene encodes CDR1 LGHDT and CDR2 YNNKEL (reference sequence). The receptor's source is a woman between 50 and 59 years old with active or convalescent COVID-19. Sequencing was performed on peripheral blood. The V and J genes are TRBV3-1 (or the pseudogene TRBV3-2) and TRBJ1-6, with 7 bases identical to TRBD1. Written as DNA, the CDR3 is TGTGCCAGCAGCCACCCACAGGGGATCAGTTCACCCCTCCACTTT. Encoded protein: CASSHPQGISSPLHF.